This TCR beta chain was sequenced during a study of shared clonotypes between healthy human individuals. Clones were read by immunoSEQ multiplex PCR, and TCRdb kept only the in-frame ones, dropping some. The sample includes around 1.6 million clones, 95% to 99% of them seen just once. Sequenced sample: naive CD4+ T cells sorted from blood. Documented subset: CD45RA+ positively selected. The sequence was obtained from a man aged 30-40 years in good health.

CDR3 sequence (DNA): TGTGCCAGCAGCTTAGAGCGGGCCTCTACGCAGTATTTT. Amino acid sequence: CASSLERASTQYF. V usage is TRBV11-2 and J usage is TRBJ2-3; D possibly corresponds to TRBD2 (5 bases). CDR1 is SGHAT, CDR2 FQNNGV, per germline. The CDR3 runs to 13 residues. Trimming shortened V by 0 bases and J by 8 bases, and 9 bases separated the two germline ends. The full variable domain, completed using reference TRBV11-2 and TRBJ2-3, is EAGVAQSPRYKIIEKRQSVAFWCNPISGHATLYWYQQILGQGPKLLIQFQNNGVVDDSQLPKDRFSAERLKGVDSTLKIQPAKLEDSAVYLCASSLERASTQYFGPGTRLTVL.